This passage covers 2 T cell receptor beta chains from one sample sequenced in a study of shared clonotypes between healthy human individuals. Profiled with immunoSEQ multiplex PCR; TCRdb holds only in-frame clones, not every one. The sample holds around 2.5 million clones, under 95% seen once. The sample comprised naive CD4+ T cells from PBMCs. Subset described: CD45RA+ positively selected. These receptors were collected from a man aged 18 to 30 in good health. Some clones in this sample may be carry-over from other donors' samples.

The chain combines TRBV29-1 with TRBJ2-2; no clear D gene. Germline assignment: CDR1 SQVTM and CDR2 ANQGSEA. V was trimmed by 4 bases and J by 1 base, leaving 10 bases between them. The length of the CDR3 is 14 residues. The CDR3 loop is CSVGDFGNTGELFF. The CDR3 DNA reads as TGCAGCGTTGGGGATTTTGGGAACACCGGGGAGCTGTTTTTT.

The chain joins TRBV6-1 to TRBJ2-3; 8 bases fit TRBD2. The CDR3 length is 17 residues. CDR1 and CDR2 (germline): MNHNS, SASEGT. Trimming at V came to 0 bases and at J to 5 bases, leaving 10 bases not matched to a gene. CDR3 amino acids: CASSEALGRALGDTQYF. CDR3 sequence (DNA): TGTGCCAGCAGTGAAGCGCTCGGGAGGGCCTTGGGAGATACGCAGTATTTT.